This T cell receptor beta chain emerged from a study of radiation and T cells in renal cell carcinoma. Measured with immunoSEQ multiplex PCR; TCRdb has only the in-frame clones, and not every one. The repertoire holds 22,000 or so clones, with 47% as singletons. This clone was counted at least ten times. Treatment in this sample: 15 Gy SBRT to primary tumor, nephrectomy 4 weeks later. This CDR3 spans 13 amino acids. The germline V gene has CDR1 KGHSY and CDR2 FQNENV. V dropped 0 bases and J dropped 7; count of bases not matched to a gene: 2. Source: tumor tissue, taken from a patient whose treatment included radiotherapy and nephrectomy. The chain recombines TRBV16 with TRBJ1-2, with 7 positions matching TRBD1. The clonotype comes from a woman aged 50 to 60 with renal cell carcinoma. In DNA form, the CDR3 reads TGTGCCAGCAGCCAATCAACAGGGGCTGGCTACACCTTC. Encoded protein: CASSQSTGAGYTF.